The sequence of this T cell receptor (beta chain) was determined in a study of preoperative IRX-2 immunotherapy in early breast cancer. Noted treatment: preoperative locoregional IRX-2 cytokine immunotherapy. Samples came from a phase Ib trial of preoperative locoregional IRX-2 cytokine immunotherapy. The CDR3 length is 13 residues. In germline, CDR1 is GTSNPN, CDR2 SVGIG (reference sequence). The V end was cut by 4 bases, the J end by 16 bases, with 23 bases between. Repertoires were generated with immunoSEQ multiplex PCR, while TCRdb's copy carries only in-frame clones and drops some. This table has some 99,000 clones, about nine tenths appearing once.

This specimen consisted of tumor tissue, obtained after IRX-2 immunotherapy. The receptor was derived from a human donor with breast cancer. The rearrangement joins TRBV30 to TRBJ1-3, with D possibly TRBD1 on 5 matching bases. The chain's CDR3 is CAWTRGTGSQDYF. The CDR3 coding sequence is TGTGCCTGGACTAGAGGGACCGGCTCGCAGGACTATTTT.